This TCR beta chain was observed in a study of blood T cell repertoires in COVID-19. Across the whole study: The United States, Italy and Spain provided the acute and convalescent COVID-19 samples. The cDNA or gDNA used as material had been derived from T cells, B-cell-depleted T cells, or PBMCs.

How the authors handled the data: Estimated nucleated cell counts came from reference gene primer amplification. The table came from immunoSEQ multiplex PCR; TCRdb's copy has only in-frame clones and leaves some out. Clone size and V and J calls were adopted from that table, with D and trimming inferred from the DNA. The table has approximately 260,000 clones, about four fifths seen once; the top ten hold 9.6%. This CDR3 has 14 residues. Germline CDR1 and CDR2: SGHKS and YYEKEE (reference sequence). V lost 4 bases to trimming and J lost 3 bases; unmatched junction nucleotides: 5. The receptor's source is a woman older than 75 with acute or convalescent COVID-19. The rearrangement uses TRBV5-5 and TRBJ2-7, with 9 positions matching TRBD1. Sequenced sample: peripheral blood. DNA of the CDR3: TGTGCCAGCAGCCCGGGACAGGGCATCTACGAGCAGTACTTC. It encodes CASSPGQGIYEQYF.